This TCR beta chain was sequenced for a study of response to subunit inactivated influenza vaccine. This CDR3 comprises 15 residues. The V gene's germline CDR1 is SEHNR and CDR2 FQNEAQ (reference sequence). V was clipped by 5 bases and J by 1 base, with 12 bases between them. TCRdb re-called the RT-PCR reads through MiXCR, storing one row per CDR3 protein. The sample lists about 570,000 distinct CDR3 sequences; over 9% were seen once. The sample also formed part of further work on T cells expressing NK-cell markers. Per that paper: For TCR beta, cDNA was produced by 5'RACE template switching with UMIs. Beta-chain profiling covered CD3+CD56+NKG2C+, CD3+CD56+NKG2C- and CD3+CD56-NKG2C+ sorted subsets. Roughly six donors showed dominant NKG2C+ clonotypes comprising about 1.0-7.0% of their CD8+ T cells.

The rearrangement uses TRBV7-9 and TRBJ2-1; possibly TRBD1 for D (6 bases). The TCR originated in a man aged 45-60 years who received an inactivated influenza vaccine. This specimen was PBMCs from blood, taken on the day of vaccination. CDR3: CASSTWTASYNEQFF. The CDR3, as DNA: TGTGCCAGCAGCACTTGGACAGCTTCCTACAATGAGCAGTTCTTC.